Below are 18 T cell receptor beta chains sequenced from a single sample in a study of CD8+CD57+ T cells in acquired aplastic anemia. The study profiled TCR beta VDJ and CDR3 using genomic DNA as template. TCRdb fed the reads into MiXCR, producing one record per CDR3 protein. The repertoire includes some 180,000 distinct CDR3 sequences, about 47% of them detected once, and around 3% sits in the top ten. What was sequenced was sorted CD4+, CD8+, or CD8+CD57+ T cells (not recorded which) from PBMCs. These receptors were collected from a human donor in good health.

This clonotype was observed many times. The V call is TRBV9, the J call TRBJ2-7; 7 bases are a match to TRBD1. CDR3 length: 14 amino acids. Germline lookup yields CDR1 SGDLS and CDR2 YYNGEE. After removal of 3 bases from V and 2 bases from J, the junction contained 5 bases not matched to a gene. CDR3 nucleotides: TGTGCCAGCAGCGCTGGACAGGAGACCTACGAGCAGTACTTC. Translating gives CASSAGQETYEQYF. The full variable domain, rest sourced from reference TRBV9 and TRBJ2-7, is DSGVTQTPKHLITATGQRVTLRCSPRSGDLSVYWYQQSLDQGLQFLIQYYNGEERAKGNILERFSAQQFPDLHSELNLSSLELGDSALYFCASSAGQETYEQYFGPGTRLTVT.

The V and J genes are TRBV25-1 and TRBJ2-3; 10 nucleotides line up with TRBD2. Looked up from germline, CDR1 is MGHDK and CDR2 is SYGVNS. CDR3 length: 12 residues. The V and J ends lost 11 bases and 4 bases, in that order; junction bases with no gene match: 3. CDR3 loop: CAEREGADTQYF. For the CDR3, the DNA is TGTGCCGAGCGGGAGGGCGCAGATACGCAGTATTTT.

A note on this clonotype: This may come from a read error, since a much larger clone is one base off. This chain connects TRBV4-1 to TRBJ2-1; D might be TRBD1 or TRBD2, each matching 5 bases. This CDR3 comprises 14 residues. Per germline, CDR1 MGHRA and CDR2 YSYEKL. V lost 0 bases to trimming and J lost 8 bases, with 11 bases between them. This CDR3 reads CASSQDPRGDEQFF. The CDR3 DNA is TGCGCCAGCAGCCAAGATCCTCGGGGCGATGAGCAGTTCTTC.

V and J are TRBV4-1 and TRBJ2-7; TRBD1 agrees at 8 bases. Trimming took 0 bases from V and 3 from J; bases not matched to a gene: 7. The germline CDR1 and CDR2 sequences are MGHRA and YSYEKL. The CDR3 consists of 16 residues. The CDR3 DNA reads as TGCGCCAGCAGCCAAGATGGGACAGGTGGCTACTACGAGCAGTACTTC. Amino acids: CASSQDGTGGYYEQYF.

This clonotype was detected once. The chain links TRBV7-9 to TRBJ2-2; TRBD1 aligns across 7 bases. The V and J ends lost 6 bases and 5 bases, in that order; junction bases with no gene match: 3. This CDR3 is 13 amino acids long. Germline V gene lookup returns CDR1 SEHNR and CDR2 FQNEAQ (reference sequence). The CDR3 loop reads CASRSGGTGELFF. CDR3 DNA sequence: TGTGCCAGCAGGTCAGGGGGTACCGGGGAGCTGTTTTTT.

A single count supports this clonotype. The chain links TRBV10-3 to TRBJ1-1; D call uncertain. CDR1 and CDR2 from the germline V gene are ENHRY and SYGVKD. The CDR3 length is 14 residues. V was trimmed by 6 bases and J by 1 base, leaving 12 bases between them. DNA of the CDR3: TGTGCCATCAGGACCCGAACAGAGAACACTGAAGCTTTCTTT. This codes for CAIRTRTENTEAFF.

This clonotype appeared a single time. This chain connects TRBV7-9 to TRBJ1-6, with D tentatively TRBD1 (6 bases). The germline V and J ends were trimmed by 5 bases and 9 bases, with 14 bases remaining between them. This CDR3 has 14 amino acids. Germline CDR1 and CDR2: SEHNR and FQNEAQ (reference sequence). The CDR3 coding sequence is TGTGCCAGCAGCACTGACAGGTTCGGTTCACCCCTCCACTTT. Translation: CASSTDRFGSPLHF.

CDR3 amino acids: CATSDFGGRIGNEQFF. The CDR3 region has the DNA TGTGCCACCAGTGATTTTGGCGGGAGGATAGGGAATGAGCAGTTCTTC. The chain combines TRBV24-1 with TRBJ2-1; 8 bases line up with TRBD2. Germline V gene lookup returns CDR1 KGHDR and CDR2 SFDVKD. The CDR3 extends over 16 amino acids. Trimming cost V 1 base and J 7 bases; bases outside gene matches: 8.

The chain uses TRBV20-1 and TRBJ1-1; D unclear. Germline lookup yields CDR1 DFQATT and CDR2 SNEGSKA (reference sequence). This CDR3 contains 11 residues. V was cut by 3 bases and J by 5 bases, with 7 bases left in between. The CDR3: CSARYRTEAFF. The CDR3 nucleotides are TGCAGTGCTAGGTATCGGACTGAAGCTTTCTTT.

This clonotype has at least ten counts. The rearrangement joins TRBV19 to TRBJ2-6; D might be TRBD1 (6 bases). The CDR3 contains 15 residues. The ends were cut back, 7 bases at V and 2 bases at J, with 12 bases in the middle. Looked up from germline, CDR1 is LNHDA and CDR2 is SQIVND (reference sequence). DNA of the CDR3: TGTGCCAGTACCATAAACAGGGCTGGGGCCAACGTCCTGACTTTC. This translates into CASTINRAGANVLTF.

This clonotype was picked up many times. This chain connects TRBV2 to TRBJ2-1; 8 bases fit TRBD2. With 0 bases clipped from V and 4 bases from J, the junction kept 11 bases outside the gene matches. This CDR3 has 18 residues. CDR1 is SNHLY and CDR2 is FYNNEI in the germline V gene. The CDR3 bases are TGTGCCAGCAGTGAAGCGCTTCGGGGGGGACTTATATACAATGAGCAGTTCTTC. This gives the protein CASSEALRGGLIYNEQFF.

This clonotype was seen more than once but under ten times. V is TRBV9 and J is TRBJ2-2; perhaps TRBD1 as D (5 bases). The germline V gene has CDR1 SGDLS and CDR2 YYNGEE. Trimming left V 0 bases short and J 5 bases short, with 8 bases between. This CDR3 contains 14 residues. In DNA form, the CDR3 reads TGTGCCAGCAGCGTAGTAGCAGGGACCGGGGAGCTGTTTTTT. This gives the protein CASSVVAGTGELFF.

This clonotype was seen many times. This sequence joins TRBV6-6 and TRBJ2-7; D gene unclear. This CDR3 is built from 11 residues. Trimming cost V 6 bases and J 7 bases, with 10 bases left between them. The germline gives CDR1 MNHNY, CDR2 SVGAGI (reference sequence). CDR3 bases: TGTGCCAGCAGCCCCTCGAGGGAGCAGTACTTC. Protein sequence: CASSPSREQYF.

This clonotype appeared many times. The chain carries TRBV7-9 and TRBJ2-5, with TRBD2 as a possible D gene (5 bases). The germline V gene encodes CDR1 SEHNR and CDR2 FQNEAQ (reference sequence). The V end lost 1 base, the J end lost 3 bases, and 12 bases lay between the germline ends. CDR3 length equals 15 residues. As DNA, the CDR3 is TGTGCCAGCAGCTTAGACCCTACTAGTAAAGAGACCCAGTACTTC. Translated, it gives CASSLDPTSKETQYF. The full variable domain, in which reference TRBV7-9 and TRBJ2-5 provide the parts outside the CDR3, is DTGVSQNPRHKITKRGQNVTFRCDPISEHNRLYWYRQTLGQGPEFLTYFQNEAQLEKSRLLSDRFSAERPKGSFSTLEIQRTEQGDSAMYLCASSLDPTSKETQYFGPGTRLLVL.

V usage is TRBV29-1 and J usage is TRBJ2-5; 14 bases match TRBD2. CDR1 SQVTM and CDR2 ANQGSEA come from the germline V gene. The CDR3 spans 14 residues. J lost 1 base, V lost 7 bases, and 2 bases had no gene match. CDR3 nucleotides: TGCAGCGGGACTAGCGGGGGGATCCAAGAGACCCAGTACTTC. Its protein is CSGTSGGIQETQYF. The entire variable domain, with the rest obtained from reference TRBV29-1 and TRBJ2-5, is as follows: SAVISQKPSRDICQRGTSLTIQCQVDSQVTMMFWYRQQPGQSLTLIATANQGSEATYESGFVIDKFPISRPNLTFSTLTVSNMSPEDSSIYLCSGTSGGIQETQYFGPGTRLLVL.

The V and J genes are TRBV20-1 and TRBJ2-5, with 13 bases lining up with TRBD2. This CDR3 region has 15 residues. Germline CDR1 is DFQATT and CDR2 is SNEGSKA (reference sequence). Trimming at V came to 5 bases and at J to 5 bases, leaving 8 bases not matched to a gene. The chain's CDR3 is CSAPSRGLAGETQYF. The CDR3 region has the DNA TGCAGTGCTCCGAGTCGGGGACTAGCGGGGGAGACCCAGTACTTC.

This chain uses TRBV10-1 with TRBJ2-3, with D unclear. This CDR3 is built from 8 residues. Trimming cost V 8 bases and J 11 bases, with 5 bases left between them. The V gene's germline CDR1 is WNHNN and CDR2 SYGVQD (reference sequence). CDR3 residues: CASLGQYF. Here the CDR3 DNA reads TGCGCCAGCCTCGGGCAGTATTTT.

This chain links TRBV10-3 with TRBJ1-5; D is ambiguous. Germline values: CDR1 ENHRY, CDR2 SYGVKD. The ends were cut back, 4 bases at V and 0 bases at J, with 10 bases in the middle. This CDR3 region has 15 residues. CDR3 sequence reads: CAISGGEYSNQPQHF. DNA for the CDR3: TGTGCCATCAGTGGTGGGGAATATAGCAATCAGCCCCAGCATTTT.